This T cell receptor (beta chain) was profiled in a study of T cell responses to AZD1222 COVID-19 vaccine (dated by TCRdb to the early 2020s). Regarding the complete study: AZD1222 recipients with second doses at about 4 weeks or about 12 weeks were pooled, because spike-specific TCR depth and breadth did not differ between schedules. A total of roughly 240 trial participants underwent TCR sequencing, of whom some 210 received two doses of AZD1222 and approximately 25 received two doses of the MenACWY control vaccine. Enrollment into the trials was organized by age into subgroups of 18-55, 56-69 and 70-plus years, and those subgroups contained about 150, 27 and 61 TCR-sequenced participants, respectively. The paper's findings and limits, for the study overall: After two AZD1222 doses, spike-specific TCR breadth and depth were significantly higher than at day 0 and than in MenACWY recipients. The 56-69-year group was small, and its depth increase did not reach significance, likely because of low power. Because no samples from the day 14 peak response were available, repertoires could be characterized only after the peak T cell response. Vaccine-associated CD4 TCRs spanned the whole spike protein, with dominant responses in regions 160-218 and 743-854. Most participants were white British and females outnumbered males, and the authors suggested that clonal diversity may have been underestimated. Conclusions about previously exposed vaccinees are limited because only six or seven AZD1222 recipients were SARS-CoV-2 seropositive at baseline. Epitopes outside the regions mutated in the B.1.351 and B.1.1.7 variants were reportedly recognized by nearly half of the unique spike-specific TCRs.

The germline V gene encodes CDR1 SEHNR and CDR2 FQNEAQ (reference sequence). V is reduced by 2 bases and J by 3 bases, leaving a spacing of 10 bases between them. Inclusive of the bounding cysteine and phenylalanine, the CDR3 is 14 residues long. The retained sequence is limited to the CDR3, 42 bases, with the frame set at the first base. The CDR3 regions of human TCRbeta chains were analyzed by immunosequencing. The study's own analysis went as follows. Repertoire TCRs were checked for matches against a reference library of SARS-CoV-2-specific TCRs that had been generated using the MIRA antigen-specificity platform. Breadth was defined as the fraction of unique TCRs that were SARS-CoV-2-associated. Depth was defined as the fraction of total T cells that were SARS-CoV-2-associated. Each spike-specific TCR was assigned to its reactive spike region and to a CD4 or CD8 class using the MIRA data. Log10-transformed breadth and depth values were compared by one-way ANOVA with Sidak's multiple comparisons tests. TCRdb holds this immuneACCESS table with in-frame rearrangements only. Some clones are missing; in checked studies, unresolved V genes explain under half, and the rest has no known cause. V and J calls and clone size are given by that table; D and trimming were obtained from the DNA. This sample comprises approximately 100,000 clones, around 94% of them detected only once. The ten largest clones add up to less than 2.5% of the sample.

The time point label, as the study defines it: baseline before first vaccination. Samples from vaccinated people were obtained from the UK trials COV001 and COV002, which included a single-blind randomized controlled phase 2/3 trial of AZD1222 (ChAdOx1 nCoV-19) in healthy adults. Trial participant PBMC samples were collected at day 0 and day 28 after the second dose for TCRbeta chain sequencing. A note on this clone: The antigen it binds to is not known. Per-base qualities were not stored, and no clone one base away is much larger.

Sample: peripheral blood, taken on day 0 of AZD1222 vaccination. The sequence derives from an adult in good health. The rearrangement joined TRBV7-9 to TRBJ1-1; a confident D gene designation cannot be given. CDR3 region: CASSLNTGDTEAFF. The nucleotide sequence reads TGTGCCAGCAGCTTAAATACCGGGGACACTGAAGCTTTCTTT.